The 27 T cell receptor beta chains below all came from one sample that was sequenced in a study of beta chain features in type 1 diabetes listed by TCRdb under 2018. Summary of the overall study and its limitations: Type 1 diabetes patients showed a moderate but significant shortening of TCRB CDR3 length in all four CD4+ subsets.

What these receptors recognize is not known. The library was made by the immunoSEQ multiplex PCR assay. The entire isolated RNA was reverse transcribed using the High Capacity cDNA Reverse Transcription Kit, and thus expressed TCRB transcripts were sequenced. TCRdb obtained this table from immuneACCESS and retained in-frame rearrangements with V and J assigned. These tables miss some clones; where compared with another copy, unresolved V genes account for less than half of the shortfall, and the remainder is unexplained. The sample table holds roughly 700,000 clones, of which over 10% were seen once. Roughly 0.022% of the sample goes to the ten largest clones. The sample was naive CD4+ T cells from blood. Reading the label with the study, this specimen's cell subset or site is: true naive CD4+ T cells. These receptors came from a man between 18 and 35 years old with type 1 diabetes.

This clone was counted between two and nine times. In nucleotides, the CDR3 is TGTGCCAGCAACCCTGGAAGGTTTCCCGGGGAGCTGTTTTTT. It encodes CASNPGRFPGELFF. The chain joins TRBV6-6 to TRBJ2-2; D gene uncertain. Germline assignment: CDR1 MNHNY and CDR2 SVGAGI (reference sequence). The CDR3 runs to 14 residues. Deletions cut 7 bases from V and 6 bases from J, with 15 bases between.

The sample holds a few counts of this clone. The chain uses TRBV5-1 and TRBJ1-1; TRBD1 agrees at 11 bases. Unmatched junction bases numbered 1, after V lost 0 bases and J lost 3 bases. From germline, CDR1 is SGHRS and CDR2 YFSETQ. The CDR3 consists of 15 residues. The CDR3 region is CASSLEGQGDTEAFF. The CDR3 DNA reads as TGCGCCAGCAGCTTGGAGGGACAGGGGGACACTGAAGCTTTCTTT.

This clone appeared a few times. The chain recombines TRBV9 with TRBJ2-1, with 9 bases aligning to TRBD2. Germline values: CDR1 SGDLS, CDR2 YYNGEE. The V and J ends lost 3 bases and 4 bases, in that order; junction bases with no gene match: 5. This CDR3 has 15 amino acids. CDR3 in DNA: TGTGCCAGCAGCGGGACTAGCGCGTCTTACAATGAGCAGTTCTTC. Translating gives CASSGTSASYNEQFF.

In its sample, this clone was seen a few times. The chain carries TRBV29-1 and TRBJ1-1, with D uncertain. Germline CDR1 and CDR2: SQVTM and ANQGSEA. The CDR3 is 11 residues long. The V end lost 6 bases, the J end lost 6 bases, and 11 bases lay between the germline ends. Here the CDR3 reads CSVSPRAEAFF. As DNA, the CDR3 is TGCAGCGTCTCCCCTAGGGCTGAAGCTTTCTTT.

This clone has a handful of counts. V is TRBV20-1 and J is TRBJ2-1, with 7 bases fitting TRBD1. The V gene's germline CDR1 is DFQATT and CDR2 SNEGSKA (reference sequence). The CDR3 spans 11 residues. J gave up 8 bases and V 5 bases, and 3 bases lay outside the gene matches. CDR3 sequence reads: CSAVQGYEQFF. In nucleotides, the CDR3 is TGCAGTGCTGTACAGGGGTATGAGCAGTTCTTC.

The chain employs TRBV6-6 and TRBJ2-3, with D possibly being TRBD1 (5 bases). The CDR3 loop spans 14 amino acids. Germline V gives CDR1 MNHNY, CDR2 SVGAGI (reference sequence). With 7 bases removed from V and 6 bases from J, the gap between germline ends came to 17 bases. The chain's CDR3 is CASTPQGGSDTQYF. The CDR3 nucleotides read TGTGCCAGCACCCCGCAGGGCGGTTCTGATACGCAGTATTTT.

The chain combines TRBV2 with TRBJ2-7, with 8 bases fitting TRBD1. This CDR3 has 13 residues. Germline V CDR1 and CDR2: SNHLY, FYNNEI. Germline trimming cut 4 bases from V and 5 bases from J; bases unmatched to any gene: 4. CDR3 region: CASSVQGVHEQYF. The CDR3 DNA is TGTGCCAGCAGTGTACAGGGGGTTCACGAGCAGTACTTC.

This clone was seen more than once but under ten times. This chain connects TRBV10-3 to TRBJ2-1, with 7 bases matching TRBD1. The CDR3 is 15 residues long. Germline V gives CDR1 ENHRY, CDR2 SYGVKD. V shed 4 bases and J 0 bases; nucleotides not matched to a gene: 3. The CDR3 DNA reads TGTGCCATCAGTGGAAGACAGGGCTCCTACAATGAGCAGTTCTTC. Translated: CAISGRQGSYNEQFF.

This clone was detected once. The chain recombines TRBV28 with TRBJ2-4; 7 bases agree with TRBD1. From germline, CDR1 is MDHEN and CDR2 SYDVKM. The CDR3 extends over 15 amino acids. The ends lost 6 bases at V and 1 base at J; junction bases unmatched: 6. Here the CDR3 DNA reads TGTGCCAGCAGGCCACCACAGGGGGCCAAAAACATTCAGTACTTC. This gives the protein CASRPPQGAKNIQYF.

In its sample, this clone was seen a few times. The V call is TRBV30, the J call TRBJ1-3; perhaps TRBD1 as D (5 bases). The V and J ends lost 4 bases and 2 bases respectively, with 18 bases between them. Looked up from germline, CDR1 is GTSNPN and CDR2 is SVGIG (reference sequence). This CDR3 region has 16 residues. CDR3 in DNA: TGTGCCTGGATCCTATCACCAGGGTCGCCTGGAAACACCATATATTTT. Its protein is CAWILSPGSPGNTIYF.

This sequence joins TRBV11-2 and TRBJ2-3; D is unclear. Germline V gives CDR1 SGHAT, CDR2 FQNNGV. Trimming removed 4 bases at V and 1 base at J, with 9 bases between. This CDR3 is built from 14 residues. This CDR3 is CASSSPTGTDTQYF. The CDR3 region has the DNA TGTGCCAGCAGCTCCCCGACTGGCACAGATACGCAGTATTTT.

This clone has a handful of counts. This sequence joins TRBV7-6 and TRBJ2-7; a weak D match, TRBD2 (7 bases). The CDR3 is made up of 14 amino acids. Trimming left V 5 bases short and J 0 bases short, with 11 bases between. The germline V gene encodes CDR1 SGHVS and CDR2 FNYEAQ. The CDR3 nucleotides are TGTGCCAGCAGCGGGGGGGCAGGCTCCTACGAGCAGTACTTC. Translation gives CASSGGAGSYEQYF.

DNA of the CDR3: TGTGCCAGCAGCGGCCTCCCGGGCAGGGGGAACACTGAAGCTTTCTTT. Protein: CASSGLPGRGNTEAFF. The chain couples TRBV9 to TRBJ1-1, with D perhaps matching TRBD1 (6 bases). The V and J ends lost 3 bases and 1 base respectively, with 16 bases between them. CDR1 is SGDLS, CDR2 YYNGEE, per germline. The CDR3 extends over 16 amino acids.

The chain has TRBV6-5 and TRBJ1-1; a possible D gene is TRBD1 (5 bases). The CDR3 contains 13 residues. The V gene's germline CDR1 is MNHEY and CDR2 SVGAGI. Trimming left V 7 bases short and J 1 base short, with 10 bases between. The CDR3 DNA reads TGTGCCAGCAACCTTGACAGGAACACTGAAGCTTTCTTT. Protein: CASNLDRNTEAFF.

Regarding this clone: Other DNA sequences within the sample encode an identical CDR3. The chain links TRBV5-6 to TRBJ2-7; possible D gene TRBD1, 6 bases. Germline V gene lookup returns CDR1 SGHDT and CDR2 YYEEEE. V was pared by 4 bases and J by 4 bases, with 9 bases between. The CDR3 sequence is 12 residues long. The CDR3 loop is CASSLGGYEQYF. The CDR3 DNA sequence: TGTGCCAGCAGCCTAGGGGGTTACGAGCAGTACTTC.

The rearrangement joins TRBV29-1 to TRBJ1-3, with D maybe TRBD1 (5 bases). The CDR3 extends over 13 amino acids. Germline values: CDR1 SQVTM, CDR2 ANQGSEA. V lost 7 bases to trimming and J lost 5 bases, with 15 bases between them. The CDR3 loop is CSAAGRMRNTIYF. The CDR3 DNA follows: TGCAGCGCCGCGGGACGGATGAGAAACACCATATATTTT. Based on the CDR3 plus reference TRBV29-1 and TRBJ1-3, the full variable domain is SAVISQKPSRDICQRGTSLTIQCQVDSQVTMMFWYRQQPGQSLTLIATANQGSEATYESGFVIDKFPISRPNLTFSTLTVSNMSPEDSSIYLCSAAGRMRNTIYFGEGSWLTVV.

This clone came up a few times. The chain carries TRBV18 and TRBJ1-5; D gene uncertain. Germline lookup yields CDR1 KGHSH and CDR2 LQKENI. This CDR3 has 12 amino acids. The V and J ends lost 2 bases and 6 bases respectively, with 5 bases between them. The CDR3 loop reads CASSPSSQPQHF. For the CDR3, the DNA is TGTGCCAGCTCACCATCCAGTCAGCCCCAGCATTTT. Full variable domain (missing parts from reference TRBV18 and TRBJ1-5): NAGVMQNPRHLVRRRGQEARLRCSPMKGHSHVYWYRQLPEEGLKFMVYLQKENIIDESGMPKERFSAEFPKEGPSILRIQQVVRGDSAAYFCASSPSSQPQHFGDGTRLSIL.

The chain employs TRBV9 and TRBJ2-3; the D gene is possibly TRBD2 (6 bases). Germline loops: CDR1 SGDLS, CDR2 YYNGEE. The CDR3 is 14 residues long. V shed 6 bases and J shed 2 bases, with 13 bases lying between them. CDR3 DNA sequence: TGTGCCAGCACCCTTAGCGGAGACACAGATACGCAGTATTTT. Its protein is CASTLSGDTDTQYF. The full variable domain, in which reference TRBV9 and TRBJ2-3 provide the parts outside the CDR3, is DSGVTQTPKHLITATGQRVTLRCSPRSGDLSVYWYQQSLDQGLQFLIQYYNGEERAKGNILERFSAQQFPDLHSELNLSSLELGDSALYFCASTLSGDTDTQYFGPGTRLTVL.

V gene TRBV5-1 combines with J gene TRBJ2-1; 12 bases map to TRBD2. Trimming cost V 4 bases and J 0 bases; bases outside gene matches: 11. The germline gives CDR1 SGHRS, CDR2 YFSETQ. This CDR3 contains 19 residues. DNA for the CDR3: TGCGCCAGCAGCCCCCGAGGGCTAGCGGGGGGGAGCTCCTACAATGAGCAGTTCTTC. Translation: CASSPRGLAGGSSYNEQFF.

This clone was seen a few times. The chain uses TRBV11-2 and TRBJ2-5; D ambiguous. The ends were cut back, 8 bases at V and 2 bases at J, with 9 bases in the middle. Germline V gene data show CDR1 as SGHAT and CDR2 as FQNNGV. The CDR3 runs 12 residues. The CDR3 is CASLRMQETQYF. The DNA for the CDR3 is TGTGCCAGCCTCCGCATGCAAGAGACCCAGTACTTC. Using reference TRBV11-2 and TRBJ2-5 for the parts outside the CDR3, the full variable domain is EAGVAQSPRYKIIEKRQSVAFWCNPISGHATLYWYQQILGQGPKLLIQFQNNGVVDDSQLPKDRFSAERLKGVDSTLKIQPAKLEDSAVYLCASLRMQETQYFGPGTRLLVL.

This chain links TRBV28 with TRBJ2-1; no firm D call. CDR3 size: 15 residues. Germline lookup yields CDR1 MDHEN and CDR2 SYDVKM. V lost 3 bases and J 2 bases, leaving 11 bases between the germline ends. In DNA form, the CDR3 reads TGTGCCAGCAGTTTGCCGACTGACACCTACAATGAGCAGTTCTTC. As protein: CASSLPTDTYNEQFF.

The chain links TRBV28 to TRBJ2-7; D is ambiguous. Germline values: CDR1 MDHEN, CDR2 SYDVKM. Trimming shortened V by 2 bases and J by 0 bases, and 14 bases separated the two germline ends. The CDR3 runs 16 residues. The CDR3 loop is CASSLVGYLSSYEQYF. In DNA form, the CDR3 reads TGTGCCAGCAGTTTAGTGGGGTACCTAAGCTCCTACGAGCAGTACTTC.

The chain couples TRBV7-9 to TRBJ1-2, with unresolved D. The CDR3 has 13 amino acids. Trimming removed 6 bases at V and 4 bases at J, with 12 bases between. From germline, CDR1 is SEHNR and CDR2 FQNEAQ (reference sequence). CDR3 DNA sequence: TGTGCCAGCAGTAAGGACGGCCTCTATGGCTACACCTTC. This sequence encodes CASSKDGLYGYTF. Together with reference TRBV7-9 and TRBJ1-2, the CDR3 gives the full variable domain: DTGVSQNPRHKITKRGQNVTFRCDPISEHNRLYWYRQTLGQGPEFLTYFQNEAQLEKSRLLSDRFSAERPKGSFSTLEIQRTEQGDSAMYLCASSKDGLYGYTFGSGTRLTVV.

This clone was recorded a few times. Distinct nucleotide sequences in the sample also encode this CDR3. The rearrangement uses TRBV29-1 and TRBJ1-4; the match to TRBD1 covers 8 bases. J gave up 3 bases and V 5 bases, and 2 bases lay outside the gene matches. CDR3 length: 13 amino acids. Germline CDR1 is SQVTM and CDR2 is ANQGSEA. The CDR3 sequence: CSVQGASNEKLFF. CDR3 coding DNA: TGCAGCGTTCAGGGGGCCTCTAATGAAAAACTGTTTTTT.

This clone was found a few times. The chain combines TRBV10-3 with TRBJ2-2; a weak D match, TRBD2 (6 bases). The CDR3 is made up of 14 amino acids. The V gene's germline CDR1 is ENHRY and CDR2 SYGVKD. The ends were cut back, 10 bases at V and 9 bases at J, with 21 bases in the middle. CDR3 sequence: CATGVAPAGRELFF. The CDR3 coding sequence is TGTGCCACGGGGGTAGCACCTGCGGGCCGGGAGCTGTTTTTT.

This chain connects TRBV4-2 to TRBJ2-7; 8 bases align to TRBD1. Unmatched junction bases numbered 6, after V lost 3 bases and J lost 5 bases. Germline-derived CDR1 and CDR2 are LGHNA and YNFKEQ. The CDR3 length is 14 residues. The CDR3 is CASSQRQGMNEQYF. The CDR3 nucleotides read TGTGCCAGCAGCCAGAGACAGGGGATGAACGAGCAGTACTTC.

This clone came up a few times. Other DNA variants within this sample encode the same CDR3. The chain couples TRBV29-1 to TRBJ2-5, with TRBD2 identical over 7 bases. The germline gives CDR1 SQVTM, CDR2 ANQGSEA. The CDR3 is 12 residues long. The V and J ends lost 1 base and 5 bases, in that order; junction bases with no gene match: 1. CDR3 residues: CSVEVGGETQYF. The DNA of the CDR3 is TGCAGCGTTGAAGTGGGAGGGGAGACCCAGTACTTC.